This TCR beta chain was identified in a study of blood T cell repertoires in COVID-19. The overall study: The origin of the acute and convalescent COVID-19 samples was the United States, Italy and Spain. The cDNA or gDNA used as material had been derived from T cells, B-cell-depleted T cells, or PBMCs.

The protocol was immunoSEQ multiplex PCR, while the TCRdb copy is restricted to in-frame clones and leaves out a portion. In the table there are under 300,000 clones, approximately 79% of which are singletons. With 9 bases removed from V and 5 bases from J, the gap between germline ends came to 16 bases. The CDR3 extends over 13 amino acids. J is TRBJ1-2 and V is TRBV12-3 or TRBV12-4, with D possibly matching TRBD1 (5 bases). The clonotype comes from an elderly woman with active or convalescent COVID-19. The specimen sequenced was peripheral blood. CDR3 amino acids: CASGQGSYYGYTF. Here the CDR3 DNA reads TGTGCCAGTGGTCAGGGATCCTATTATGGCTACACCTTC.